The clone carrying this T cell receptor beta chain was recorded at least ten times. Its antigen is currently unknown. The data stem from a study of prognosis after radiotherapy for stage I lung cancer. On the study more broadly: All of the patients with non-small cell lung cancer, including over 5 who had refused surgery, were considered to be medically inoperable. Regarding the study as a whole: Between patients with and without metastases, TRBV and TRBJ gene usage reportedly differed.

With two time points in the design, about 6 milliliters of peripheral blood were drawn at each one. Amplification of the TCR beta CDR3 (from genomic DNA) was done by two-round multiplex PCR. Primers were specific to each TRBV and TRBJ gene in first-round PCR. MiXCR was run by TCRdb on the multiplex PCR reads, yielding one entry per CDR3 protein. The table records almost 20,000 distinct CDR3 sequences, about a quarter of them present only once. The sequence was collected from a donor aged 50 or older with non-small cell lung cancer. The material was PBMCs, obtained before or after stereotactic body radiation therapy (not recorded which).

The CDR3 protein is CASSIRPGATETQYF. In nucleotides, the CDR3 is TGTGCCAGCAGCATACGGCCGGGAGCCACGGAGACCCAGTACTTC. The chain is built from TRBV9 and TRBJ2-5; maybe TRBD2 (6 bases). V was pared by 4 bases and J by 5 bases, with 18 bases between. CDR3 size: 15 residues. Germline CDR1 SGDLS, CDR2 YYNGEE. Using reference TRBV9 and TRBJ2-5 for the parts outside the CDR3, the full variable domain is DSGVTQTPKHLITATGQRVTLRCSPRSGDLSVYWYQQSLDQGLQFLIQYYNGEERAKGNILERFSAQQFPDLHSELNLSSLELGDSALYFCASSIRPGATETQYFGPGTRLLVL.